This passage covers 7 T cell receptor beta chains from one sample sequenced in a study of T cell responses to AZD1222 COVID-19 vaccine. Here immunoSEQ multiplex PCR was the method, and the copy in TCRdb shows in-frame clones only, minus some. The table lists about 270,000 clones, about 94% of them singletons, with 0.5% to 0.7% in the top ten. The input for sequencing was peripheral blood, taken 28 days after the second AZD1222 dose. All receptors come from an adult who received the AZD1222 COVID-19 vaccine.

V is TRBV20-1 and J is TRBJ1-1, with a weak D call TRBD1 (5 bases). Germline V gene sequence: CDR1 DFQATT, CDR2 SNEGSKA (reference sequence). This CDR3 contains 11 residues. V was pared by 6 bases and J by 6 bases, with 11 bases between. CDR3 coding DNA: TGCAGTGCCGGGACGCCTCCTGAAGCTTTCTTT. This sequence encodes CSAGTPPEAFF.

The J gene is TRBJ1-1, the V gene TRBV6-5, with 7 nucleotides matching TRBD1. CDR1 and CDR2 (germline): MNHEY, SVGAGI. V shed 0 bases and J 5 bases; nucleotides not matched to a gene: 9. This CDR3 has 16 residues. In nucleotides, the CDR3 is TGTGCCAGCAGTTACTCGGTGTACAGGGGTGGAACTGAAGCTTTCTTT. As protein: CASSYSVYRGGTEAFF.

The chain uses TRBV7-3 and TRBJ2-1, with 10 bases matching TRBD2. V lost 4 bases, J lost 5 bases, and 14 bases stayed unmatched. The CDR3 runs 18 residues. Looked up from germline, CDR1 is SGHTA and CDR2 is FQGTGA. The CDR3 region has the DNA TGTGCCAGCAGCTCAGGGTCGGTGGGTAGCGGGAGGAACAATGAGCAGTTCTTC. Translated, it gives CASSSGSVGSGRNNEQFF.

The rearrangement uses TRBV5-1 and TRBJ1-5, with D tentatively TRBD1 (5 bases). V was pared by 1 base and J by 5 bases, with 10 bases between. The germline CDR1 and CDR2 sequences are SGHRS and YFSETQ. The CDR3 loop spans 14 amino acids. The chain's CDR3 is CASSLWGEDQPQHF. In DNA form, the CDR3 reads TGCGCCAGCAGCTTGTGGGGGGAGGATCAGCCCCAGCATTTT.

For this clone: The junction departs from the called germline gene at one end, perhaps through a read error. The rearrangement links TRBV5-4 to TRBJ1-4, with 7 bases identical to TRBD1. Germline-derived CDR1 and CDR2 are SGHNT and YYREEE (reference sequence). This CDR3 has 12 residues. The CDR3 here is CASSLETGRWVF. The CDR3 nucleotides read TGTGCCAGCAGCTTGGAGACAGGGAGATGGGTTTTT.

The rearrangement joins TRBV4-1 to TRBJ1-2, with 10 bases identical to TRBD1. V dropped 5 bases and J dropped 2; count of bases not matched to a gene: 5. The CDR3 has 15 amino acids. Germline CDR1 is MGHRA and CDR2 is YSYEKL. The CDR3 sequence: CASSNRDRGNYGYTF. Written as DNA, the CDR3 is TGCGCCAGCAGCAACCGGGACAGGGGCAACTATGGCTACACCTTC.

CDR3 region: CASSLSSGRGAYEQYF. The CDR3 DNA sequence: TGTGCCAGCAGCTTATCCAGCGGGAGGGGGGCCTACGAGCAGTACTTC. This chain uses TRBV7-9 with TRBJ2-7, with 10 bases aligning to TRBD2. This CDR3 comprises 16 residues. The germline V gene has CDR1 SEHNR and CDR2 FQNEAQ (reference sequence). The V gene end was trimmed by 2 bases and the J gene end by 2 bases; junction bases not matched to a gene: 6.